The 15 T cell receptor beta chains below were found in one sample sequenced in a study of stem cell transplantation in POMP-related autoinflammatory disease. The assay was immunoSEQ multiplex PCR, and TCRdb's table has in-frame clones only and misses some. The table has 8,500 to 10,000 clones, roughly 77% seen once. The sequencing used CD4+ T cells from PBMCs, collected after stem cell transplantation. All receptors derive from a human patient with POMP-related autoinflammation and immune dysregulation (PRAID). Part of the T cells may come from the graft donor.

This rearrangement joins TRBV12-3 or TRBV12-4 to TRBJ2-7; 10 bases fit TRBD1. The CDR3 totals 13 residues. V trimming: 4 bases; J trimming: 5 bases; junction bases outside the gene matches: 2. The CDR3 here is CASSWGQGHEQYF. Here the CDR3 DNA reads TGTGCCAGCAGTTGGGGACAGGGGCACGAGCAGTACTTC.

This chain connects TRBV6-1 to TRBJ2-4; 8 bases map to TRBD2. This CDR3 has 16 residues. The V gene end was trimmed by 6 bases and the J gene end by 2 bases; junction bases not matched to a gene: 9. Germline V gene sequence: CDR1 MNHNS, CDR2 SASEGT. The CDR3 coding sequence is TGTGCCAGCAGGGAAAGCGGGAGACGTTCCAAAAACATTCAGTACTTC. Translation: CASRESGRRSKNIQYF.

The chain uses TRBV28 and TRBJ2-1; 10 bases fit TRBD2. CDR3 length: 16 amino acids. Germline assignment: CDR1 MDHEN and CDR2 SYDVKM. The trim removed 7 bases at V and 6 bases at J, leaving 12 bases unmatched. The CDR3 DNA reads as TGTGCCAGCAATATCCATACTAGCGGGGTTCTCAATGAGCAGTTCTTC. Translating it yields CASNIHTSGVLNEQFF.

This chain joins TRBV6-5 and TRBJ1-5; TRBD1 matches at 8 bases. The CDR3 sequence is 15 residues long. CDR1 MNHEY and CDR2 SVGAGI come from the germline V gene. J was trimmed by 7 bases and V by 6 bases; bases with no gene match: 11. The CDR3 DNA is TGTGCCAGCAGCCGTGACAGGGGATATGAGCAGCCCCAGCATTTT. It yields the protein CASSRDRGYEQPQHF.

This clone is medium-sized by share. The CDR3 sequence is CASSRSGANVLTF. In nucleotides, the CDR3 is TGTGCCAGCAGTCGGTCTGGGGCCAACGTCCTGACTTTC. The V gene is TRBV6-5, the J gene TRBJ2-6; no clear D. The ends were cut back, 5 bases at V and 1 base at J, with 3 bases in the middle. This CDR3 is built from 13 residues. Germline values: CDR1 MNHEY, CDR2 SVGAGI.

The rearrangement links TRBV7-9 to TRBJ1-2; D is undetermined. Trimming shortened V by 1 base and J by 2 bases, and 14 bases separated the two germline ends. CDR3 length equals 16 residues. Germline V lookup: CDR1 SEHNR, CDR2 FQNEAQ (reference sequence). The CDR3 is CASSLENEVVNYGYTF. In nucleotides, the CDR3 is TGTGCCAGCAGCTTAGAGAACGAGGTCGTCAACTATGGCTACACCTTC.

The chain is built from TRBV19 and TRBJ1-1; D may be TRBD1 (5 bases). The CDR3 has 15 residues. CDR1 and CDR2 (germline): LNHDA, SQIVND (reference sequence). V was trimmed by 6 bases and J by 1 base, leaving 15 bases between them. The CDR3 sequence is CASSPPGLTNTEAFF. The CDR3 DNA sequence: TGTGCCAGTAGCCCCCCGGGACTAACGAACACTGAAGCTTTCTTT.

V and J are TRBV9 and TRBJ1-3; D remains ambiguous. Germline CDR1 SGDLS, CDR2 YYNGEE. The V and J ends lost 3 bases and 3 bases respectively, with 16 bases between them. CDR3 length: 16 residues. CDR3 protein: CASSGGADFFGNTIYF. The CDR3 nucleotides are TGTGCCAGCAGCGGGGGAGCCGACTTCTTTGGAAACACCATATATTTT.

This chain links TRBV5-4 with TRBJ2-3; no firm D call. This CDR3 is 16 amino acids long. From germline, CDR1 is SGHNT and CDR2 YYREEE (reference sequence). Trimming shortened V by 3 bases and J by 0 bases, and 14 bases separated the two germline ends. CDR3 DNA: TGTGCCAGCAGCTCCTCAATTTCCGTGAGCACAGATACGCAGTATTTT. Translation: CASSSSISVSTDTQYF.

The chain links TRBV9 to TRBJ2-1; no definite D call. Per the germline V gene, CDR1 is SGDLS and CDR2 is YYNGEE. Trimming removed 0 bases at V and 4 bases at J, with 14 bases between. The CDR3 has 16 residues. This CDR3 is CASSVELRISYNEQFF. CDR3 coding DNA: TGTGCCAGCAGCGTAGAATTAAGAATTTCTTACAATGAGCAGTTCTTC. The full variable domain, rest sourced from reference TRBV9 and TRBJ2-1, is DSGVTQTPKHLITATGQRVTLRCSPRSGDLSVYWYQQSLDQGLQFLIQYYNGEERAKGNILERFSAQQFPDLHSELNLSSLELGDSALYFCASSVELRISYNEQFFGPGTRLTVL.

The chain has TRBV7-9 and TRBJ2-1; 11 bases map to TRBD2. Germline CDR1 reads SEHNR; CDR2 reads FQNEAQ (reference sequence). The CDR3 sequence is 16 residues long. V shed 5 bases, J shed 8 bases, and the junction held 11 bases outside the gene matches. CDR3 in amino acids: CASSAIAGGPFYEQFF. The CDR3 DNA reads TGTGCCAGCAGCGCCATAGCGGGAGGGCCATTTTATGAGCAGTTCTTC.

The chain is built from TRBV7-9 and TRBJ2-5, with D hard to call. V was pared by 1 base and J by 5 bases, with 5 bases between. This CDR3 is 12 amino acids long. Germline lookup yields CDR1 SEHNR and CDR2 FQNEAQ (reference sequence). CDR3 in DNA: TGTGCCAGCAGCTTAGTTGGGGAGACCCAGTACTTC. Amino acids: CASSLVGETQYF.

This clone was counted once. The rearrangement uses TRBV19 and TRBJ2-7; TRBD1 or TRBD2 may be the D gene (5 bases each). From germline, CDR1 is LNHDA and CDR2 SQIVND (reference sequence). CDR3 length equals 16 residues. Between the trimmed V and J ends, which lost 4 bases and 0 bases, there was a span of 16 bases. This chain's CDR3 is CASSTISGTLSYEQYF. The CDR3 bases are TGTGCCAGTAGTACGATCTCCGGGACGCTCTCCTACGAGCAGTACTTC.

The chain links TRBV4-2 to TRBJ2-2; a weak D match, TRBD2 (6 bases). Trimming left V 0 bases short and J 6 bases short, with 20 bases between. The CDR3 is 18 residues long. Germline V gene sequence: CDR1 LGHNA, CDR2 YNFKEQ. The CDR3 DNA is TGTGCCAGCAGCCAAGACCCCCTGTCGGGAGTGCTACCCGGGGAGCTGTTTTTT. Amino acid sequence: CASSQDPLSGVLPGELFF.

This chain links TRBV24-1 with TRBJ1-5, with 9 bases fitting TRBD1. The germline CDR1 and CDR2 sequences are KGHDR and SFDVKD. The CDR3 runs 19 residues. J was trimmed by 0 bases and V by 4 bases; bases with no gene match: 12. CDR3 coding DNA: TGTGCCACCAGTGACTCGACTACAGGGGGCGTCGGTAGCAATCAGCCCCAGCATTTT. The encoded protein is CATSDSTTGGVGSNQPQHF.